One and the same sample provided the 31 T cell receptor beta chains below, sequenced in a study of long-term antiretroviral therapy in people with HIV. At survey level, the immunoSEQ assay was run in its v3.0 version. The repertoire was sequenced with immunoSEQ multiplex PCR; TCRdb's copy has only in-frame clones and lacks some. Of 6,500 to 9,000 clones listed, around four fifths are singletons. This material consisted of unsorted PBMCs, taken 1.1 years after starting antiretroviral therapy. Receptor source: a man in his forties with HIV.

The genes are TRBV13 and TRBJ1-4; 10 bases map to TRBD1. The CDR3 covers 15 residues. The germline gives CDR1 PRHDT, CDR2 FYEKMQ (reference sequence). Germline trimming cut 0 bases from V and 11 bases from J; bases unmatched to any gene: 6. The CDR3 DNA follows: TGTGCCAGCAGCTTAGGGGGGACAGGGGATCGGAAACTGTTTTTT. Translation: CASSLGGTGDRKLFF.

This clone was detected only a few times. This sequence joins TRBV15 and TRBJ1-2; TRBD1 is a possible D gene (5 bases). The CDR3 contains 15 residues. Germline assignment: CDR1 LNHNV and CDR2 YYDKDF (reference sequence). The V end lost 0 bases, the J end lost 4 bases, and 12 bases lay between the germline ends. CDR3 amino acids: CATSRDRGRLYGYTF. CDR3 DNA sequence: TGTGCCACCAGCAGAGATCGGGGACGGCTCTATGGCTACACCTTC. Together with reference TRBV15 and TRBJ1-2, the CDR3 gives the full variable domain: DAMVIQNPRYQVTQFGKPVTLSCSQTLNHNVMYWYQQKSSQAPKLLFHYYDKDFNNEADTPDNFQSRRPNTSFCFLDIRSPGLGDTAMYLCATSRDRGRLYGYTFGSGTRLTVV.

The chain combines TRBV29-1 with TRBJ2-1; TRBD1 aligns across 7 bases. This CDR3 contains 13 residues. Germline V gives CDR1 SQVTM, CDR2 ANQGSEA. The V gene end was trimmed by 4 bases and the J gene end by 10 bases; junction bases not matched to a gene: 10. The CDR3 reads CSVVTGKVWEQFF. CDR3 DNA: TGCAGCGTTGTGACAGGGAAGGTATGGGAGCAGTTCTTC.

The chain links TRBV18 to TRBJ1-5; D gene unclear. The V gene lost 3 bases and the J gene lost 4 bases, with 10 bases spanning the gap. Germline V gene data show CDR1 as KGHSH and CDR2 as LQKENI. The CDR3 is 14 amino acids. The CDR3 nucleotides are TGTGCCAGCTCACCCGGGGAGGGAAATCAGCCCCAGCATTTT. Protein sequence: CASSPGEGNQPQHF.

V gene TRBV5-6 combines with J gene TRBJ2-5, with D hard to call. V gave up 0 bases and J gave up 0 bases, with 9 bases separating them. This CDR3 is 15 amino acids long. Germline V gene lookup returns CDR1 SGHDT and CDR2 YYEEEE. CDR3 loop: CASSLASLYQETQYF. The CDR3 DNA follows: TGTGCCAGCAGCTTGGCCTCTCTGTACCAAGAGACCCAGTACTTC.

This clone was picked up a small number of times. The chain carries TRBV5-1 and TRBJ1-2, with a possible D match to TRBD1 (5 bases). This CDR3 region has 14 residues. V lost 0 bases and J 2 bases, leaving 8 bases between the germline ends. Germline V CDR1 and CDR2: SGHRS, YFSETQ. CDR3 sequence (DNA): TGCGCCAGCAGCTTGGACAGGCCAAACTATGGCTACACCTTC. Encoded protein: CASSLDRPNYGYTF.

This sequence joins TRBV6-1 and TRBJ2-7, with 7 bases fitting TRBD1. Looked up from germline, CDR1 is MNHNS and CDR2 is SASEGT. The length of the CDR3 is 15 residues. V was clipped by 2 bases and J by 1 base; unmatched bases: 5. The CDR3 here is CASSERDRKSYEQYF. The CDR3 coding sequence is TGTGCCAGCAGTGAAAGGGACAGAAAGTCCTACGAGCAGTACTTC.

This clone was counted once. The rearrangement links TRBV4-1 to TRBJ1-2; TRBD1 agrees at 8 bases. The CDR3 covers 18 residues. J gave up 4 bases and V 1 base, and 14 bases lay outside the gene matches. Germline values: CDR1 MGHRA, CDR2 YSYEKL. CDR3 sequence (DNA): TGCGCCAGCAGCCAAGGAATTCTGGGACAGGCACTTTTCTATGGCTACACCTTC. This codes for CASSQGILGQALFYGYTF.

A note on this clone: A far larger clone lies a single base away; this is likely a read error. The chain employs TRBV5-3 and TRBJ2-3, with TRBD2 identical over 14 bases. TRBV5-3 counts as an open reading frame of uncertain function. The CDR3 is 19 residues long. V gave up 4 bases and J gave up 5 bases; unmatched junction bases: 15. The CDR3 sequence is CARSPGLAGGAGRLDTQYF. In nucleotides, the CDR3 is TGTGCCAGAAGCCCCGGACTAGCGGGGGGTGCCGGGCGGCTAGATACGCAGTATTTT.

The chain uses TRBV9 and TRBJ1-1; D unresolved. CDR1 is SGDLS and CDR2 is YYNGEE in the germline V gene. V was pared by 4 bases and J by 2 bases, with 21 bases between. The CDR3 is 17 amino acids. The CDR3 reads CASSPEGTQGANTEAFF. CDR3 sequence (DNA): TGTGCCAGCAGCCCGGAGGGTACCCAAGGTGCCAACACTGAAGCTTTCTTT. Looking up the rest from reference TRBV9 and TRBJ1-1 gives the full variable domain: DSGVTQTPKHLITATGQRVTLRCSPRSGDLSVYWYQQSLDQGLQFLIQYYNGEERAKGNILERFSAQQFPDLHSELNLSSLELGDSALYFCASSPEGTQGANTEAFFGQGTRLTVV.

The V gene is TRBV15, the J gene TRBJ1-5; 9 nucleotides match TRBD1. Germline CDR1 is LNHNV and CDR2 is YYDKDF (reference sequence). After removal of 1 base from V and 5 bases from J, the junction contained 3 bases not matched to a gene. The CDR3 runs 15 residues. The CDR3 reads CATSRGTGGDQPQHF. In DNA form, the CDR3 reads TGTGCCACCAGCAGAGGAACAGGGGGCGATCAGCCCCAGCATTTT.

The CDR3 region has the DNA TGTGCCAGCAGTGGGGGCAGTAGAACCTACGAGCAGTACTTC. Translation: CASSGGSRTYEQYF. V usage is TRBV2 and J usage is TRBJ2-7; tentatively, D is TRBD1 (5 bases). The germline CDR1 and CDR2 sequences are SNHLY and FYNNEI. The germline V and J ends were trimmed by 4 bases and 2 bases, with 12 bases remaining between them. The length of the CDR3 is 14 residues.

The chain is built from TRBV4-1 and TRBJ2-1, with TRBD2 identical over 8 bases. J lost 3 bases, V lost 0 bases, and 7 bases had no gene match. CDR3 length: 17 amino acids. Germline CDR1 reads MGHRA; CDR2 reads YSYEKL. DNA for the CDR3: TGCGCCAGCAGCCAAGATCACGAGCGGGGGTTCTACAATGAGCAGTTCTTC. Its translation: CASSQDHERGFYNEQFF.

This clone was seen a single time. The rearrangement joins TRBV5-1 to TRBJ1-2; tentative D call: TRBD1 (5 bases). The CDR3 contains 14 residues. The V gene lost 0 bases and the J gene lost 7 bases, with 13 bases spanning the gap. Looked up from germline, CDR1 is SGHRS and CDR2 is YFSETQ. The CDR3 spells CASSLDVGGGGYTF. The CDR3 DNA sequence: TGCGCCAGCAGCTTGGACGTAGGCGGGGGTGGCTACACCTTC.

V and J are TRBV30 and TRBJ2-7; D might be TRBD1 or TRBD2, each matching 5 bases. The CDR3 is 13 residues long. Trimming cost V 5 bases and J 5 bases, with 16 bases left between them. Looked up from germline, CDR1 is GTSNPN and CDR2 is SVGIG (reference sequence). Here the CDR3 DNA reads TGTGCCTGGGACTACAATCAGGGAAACGAGCAGTACTTC. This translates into CAWDYNQGNEQYF.

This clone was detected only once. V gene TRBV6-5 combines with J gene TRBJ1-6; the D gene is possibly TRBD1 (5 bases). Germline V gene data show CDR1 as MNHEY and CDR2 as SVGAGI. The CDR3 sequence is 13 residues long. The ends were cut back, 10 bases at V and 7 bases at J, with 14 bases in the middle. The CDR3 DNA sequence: TGTGCCACCCAGTGGGGCTGGAATTCACCCCTCCACTTT. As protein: CATQWGWNSPLHF.

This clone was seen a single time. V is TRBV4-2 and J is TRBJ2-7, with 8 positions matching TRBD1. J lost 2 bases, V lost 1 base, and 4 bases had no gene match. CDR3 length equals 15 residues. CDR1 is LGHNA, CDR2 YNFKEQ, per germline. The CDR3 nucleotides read TGTGCCAGCAGCCAAGTAGGGACAGGTCCCTACGAGCAGTACTTC. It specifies CASSQVGTGPYEQYF.

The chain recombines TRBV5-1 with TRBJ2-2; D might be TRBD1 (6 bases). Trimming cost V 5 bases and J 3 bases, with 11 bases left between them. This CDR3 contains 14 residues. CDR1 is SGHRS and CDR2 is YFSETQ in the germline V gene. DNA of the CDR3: TGCGCCAGCAGGGCCAGGGGTGACACCGGGGAGCTGTTTTTT. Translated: CASRARGDTGELFF.

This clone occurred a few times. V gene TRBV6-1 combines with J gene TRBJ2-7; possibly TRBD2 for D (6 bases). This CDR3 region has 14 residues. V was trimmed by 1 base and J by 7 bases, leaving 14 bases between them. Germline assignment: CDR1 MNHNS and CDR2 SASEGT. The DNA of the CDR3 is TGTGCCAGCAGTGAAGGGGGGGAGGCGGGGGAGCAGTACTTC. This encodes CASSEGGEAGEQYF.

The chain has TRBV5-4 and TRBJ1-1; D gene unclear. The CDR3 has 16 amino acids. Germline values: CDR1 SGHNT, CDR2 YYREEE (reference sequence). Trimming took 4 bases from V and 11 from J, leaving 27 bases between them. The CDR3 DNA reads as TGTGCCAGCAGCCGCGACATTTCGGCCACAACGGATACGGCTTTCTTT. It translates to CASSRDISATTDTAFF.

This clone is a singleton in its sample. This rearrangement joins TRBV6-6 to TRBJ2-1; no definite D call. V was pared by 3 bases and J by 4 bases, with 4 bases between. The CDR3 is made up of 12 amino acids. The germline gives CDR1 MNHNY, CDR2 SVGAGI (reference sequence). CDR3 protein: CASSYGYNEQFF. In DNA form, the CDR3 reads TGTGCCAGCAGTTATGGATACAATGAGCAGTTCTTC.

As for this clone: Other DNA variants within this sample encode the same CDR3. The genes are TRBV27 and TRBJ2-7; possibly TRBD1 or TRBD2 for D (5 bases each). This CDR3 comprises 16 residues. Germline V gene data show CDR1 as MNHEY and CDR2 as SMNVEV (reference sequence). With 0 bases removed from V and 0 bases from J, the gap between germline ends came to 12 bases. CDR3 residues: CASSLSGRLSSYEQYF. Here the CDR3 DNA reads TGTGCCAGCAGTTTATCGGGACGGTTGAGCTCCTACGAGCAGTACTTC.

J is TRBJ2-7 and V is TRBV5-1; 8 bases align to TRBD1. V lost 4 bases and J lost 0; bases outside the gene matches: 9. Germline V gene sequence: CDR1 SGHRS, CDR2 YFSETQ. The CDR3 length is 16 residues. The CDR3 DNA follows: TGCGCCAGCAGCCGAATCAACAGGGGGAGCTCCTACGAGCAGTACTTC. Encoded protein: CASSRINRGSSYEQYF.

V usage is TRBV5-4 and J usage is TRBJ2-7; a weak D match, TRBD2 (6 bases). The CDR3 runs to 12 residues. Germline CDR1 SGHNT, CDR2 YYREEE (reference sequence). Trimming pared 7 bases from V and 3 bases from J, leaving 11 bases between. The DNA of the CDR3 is TGTGCCAGCTCGGGGGAGAACTACGAGCAGTACTTC. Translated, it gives CASSGENYEQYF.

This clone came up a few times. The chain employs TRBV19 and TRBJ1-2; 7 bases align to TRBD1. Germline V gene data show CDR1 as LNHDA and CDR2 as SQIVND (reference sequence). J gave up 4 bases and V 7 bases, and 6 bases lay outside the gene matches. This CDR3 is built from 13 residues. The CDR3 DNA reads TGTGCCAGTACCTCCGGGACAGCCTATGGCTACACCTTC. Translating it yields CASTSGTAYGYTF.

This chain's CDR3 is CASSSPSGGQETQYF. CDR3 nucleotide sequence: TGTGCCAGCAGTTCCCCTAGCGGGGGACAAGAGACCCAGTACTTC. This chain links TRBV6-5 with TRBJ2-5, with TRBD2 matching 10 bases. This CDR3 spans 15 amino acids. J lost 2 bases, V lost 4 bases, and 4 bases had no gene match. The germline V gene encodes CDR1 MNHEY and CDR2 SVGAGI.

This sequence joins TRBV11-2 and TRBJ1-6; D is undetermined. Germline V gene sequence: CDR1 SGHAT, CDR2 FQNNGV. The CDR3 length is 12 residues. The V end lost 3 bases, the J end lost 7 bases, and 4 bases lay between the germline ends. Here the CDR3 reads CASSLVNSPLHF. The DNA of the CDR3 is TGTGCCAGCAGCTTGGTGAATTCACCCCTCCACTTT.

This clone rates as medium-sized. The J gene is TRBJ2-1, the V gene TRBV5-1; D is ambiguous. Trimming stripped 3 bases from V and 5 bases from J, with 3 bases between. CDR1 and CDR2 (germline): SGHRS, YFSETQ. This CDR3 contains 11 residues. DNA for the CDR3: TGCGCCAGCAGCTCAAACAATGAGCAGTTCTTC. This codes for CASSSNNEQFF.

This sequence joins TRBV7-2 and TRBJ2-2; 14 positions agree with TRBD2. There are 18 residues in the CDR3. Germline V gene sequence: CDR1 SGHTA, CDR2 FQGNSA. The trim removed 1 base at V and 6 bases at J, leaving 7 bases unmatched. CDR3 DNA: TGTGCCAGCAGCTTAGAGGGACTAGCGGGGGAGCCCTCCGGGGAGCTGTTTTTT. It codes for CASSLEGLAGEPSGELFF.

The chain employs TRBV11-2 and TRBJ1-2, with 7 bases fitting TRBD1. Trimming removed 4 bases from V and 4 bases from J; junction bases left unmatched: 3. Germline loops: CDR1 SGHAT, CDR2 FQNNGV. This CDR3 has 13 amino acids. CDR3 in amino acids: CASSSWTGYGYTF. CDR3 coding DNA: TGTGCCAGCAGCTCATGGACAGGCTATGGCTACACCTTC. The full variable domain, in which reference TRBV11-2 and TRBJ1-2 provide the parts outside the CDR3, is EAGVAQSPRYKIIEKRQSVAFWCNPISGHATLYWYQQILGQGPKLLIQFQNNGVVDDSQLPKDRFSAERLKGVDSTLKIQPAKLEDSAVYLCASSSWTGYGYTFGSGTRLTVV.

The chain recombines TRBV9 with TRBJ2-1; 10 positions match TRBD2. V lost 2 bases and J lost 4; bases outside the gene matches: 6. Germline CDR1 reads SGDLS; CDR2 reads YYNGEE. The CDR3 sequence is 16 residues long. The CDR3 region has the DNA TGTGCCAGCAGCGTCACTACTAGCGGGGAATACAATGAGCAGTTCTTC. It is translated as CASSVTTSGEYNEQFF.